The clone carrying this T cell receptor beta chain was detected once. The V gene end was trimmed by 4 bases and the J gene end by 2 bases; junction bases not matched to a gene: 13. Germline CDR1 reads ENHRY; CDR2 reads SYGVKD. The CDR3 runs to 19 residues. These data come from a study of shared clonotypes between healthy human individuals. Donors were healthy HIV-negative adults without recent acute infections or vaccinations. Repertoires were generated with immunoSEQ multiplex PCR, while TCRdb's copy carries only in-frame clones and drops some. Among about 2.4 million clones listed, around nine tenths were seen once.

This clonotype was sampled from a man younger than 30 in good health. V and J are TRBV10-3 and TRBJ2-7; 14 bases line up with TRBD2. Input material: naive CD4+ T cells sorted from blood. Subset specified: CD45RA+ positively selected. The CDR3 nucleotides read TGTGCCATCAGTGCCACTTCCGGGACTAGCGGGGGCTACACCTACGAGCAGTACTTC. It encodes CAISATSGTSGGYTYEQYF.